The source of this T cell receptor beta chain is a study of shared clonotypes between healthy human individuals. Study-wide points: Estimated richness values were generally larger in naive subsets than in memory subsets.

Genomic DNA per cell subset filled all wells of several immunoSEQ plates. The assay was immunoSEQ multiplex PCR, and TCRdb's table has in-frame clones only and misses some. The sample shows 1,500,000 or so clones, 98% to 99% of them seen only once. CD4+ cell separation produced CD45RA+ naive and CD45RA-negative memory subsets. V lost 2 bases, J lost 8 bases, and 4 bases lay in between. Germline V CDR1 and CDR2: WSHSY, SAAADI. CDR3 size: 11 residues. Details on this clone: Its antigen remains unidentified.

Sequencing was carried out using naive CD4+ T cells sorted from blood. The subset here: CD45RA+ positively selected. The V gene is TRBV10-2, the J gene TRBJ2-1; D unresolved. The source of this sequence is a man between 25 and 39 years old in good health. The CDR3 sequence: CASSELYEQFF. The DNA for the CDR3 is TGCGCCAGCAGTGAGCTGTATGAGCAGTTCTTC.